This section outlines one T cell receptor (beta chain) sequence together with its context. This record belongs to a study of OX40 agonist ivuxolimab in advanced cancers. The protocol was immunoSEQ multiplex PCR, while the TCRdb copy is restricted to in-frame clones and leaves out a portion. The table has around 40,000 clones, roughly four fifths seen once. Germline V gives CDR1 SGDLS, CDR2 YYNGEE. V lost 4 bases, J lost 8 bases, and 5 bases stayed unmatched. The CDR3 consists of 14 residues. The TCR was taken from an adult with an advanced solid tumor such as melanoma, head and neck, liver or kidney cancer. Sequencing was performed on CD4+ or CD8+ T cells sorted from blood, taken in a trial of the OX40 agonist ivuxolimab. The chain couples TRBV9 to TRBJ2-1; TRBD2 matches 11 bases. The CDR3 DNA follows: TGTGCCAGCAGCACTAGCGGGGGCAGGGATGAGCAGTTCTTC. This encodes CASSTSGGRDEQFF.